The entry below describes one T cell receptor beta chain. Its matching antigen is unknown. This sample is drawn from a study of T cells in localized non-small cell lung cancer. Study outcomes and limitations: Detection in adjacent lung was observed for a median around 50 of the top 100 tumor clones.

Sequencing was performed with immunoSEQ multiplex PCR; in TCRdb, only in-frame clones are kept and a portion is missing. Of approximately 1,600 clones detected, roughly 19% appear once; the ten largest clones hold 20% to 25%. The V gene lost 5 bases and the J gene lost 7 bases, with 23 bases spanning the gap. This CDR3 comprises 15 residues. The germline V gene encodes CDR1 SQVTM and CDR2 ANQGSEA. The sequences come from normal lung tissue next to the tumor, collected before any cancer treatment. The chain uses TRBV29-1 and TRBJ1-2; D is perhaps TRBD1 (6 bases). The source of this sequence is a male donor aged 60 or over with stage III squamous cell lung carcinoma. The CDR3 is CSVRAMGPGGAGYTF. In nucleotides, the CDR3 is TGCAGCGTTCGCGCAATGGGTCCCGGGGGGGCTGGCTACACCTTC.